The present T cell receptor beta chain was sequenced within a study of CD8+CD57+ T cells in acquired aplastic anemia. Researchers used genomic DNA as the template to profile TCR beta VDJ and CDR3. Each CDR3 protein gets one entry after TCRdb re-called the reads with MiXCR. The table includes 150,000 to 200,000 distinct CDR3 sequences, about 64% detected once. CDR1 is MGHRA, CDR2 YSYEKL, per germline. The CDR3 loop spans 15 amino acids. This clonotype was counted ten times or more. One end of the junction does not line up with germline, which may come from a read error. Source material: sorted CD4+, CD8+, or CD8+CD57+ T cells (not recorded which) from PBMCs. The receptor comes from a human donor in good health. The gene calls are TRBV4-1 and TRBJ1-2; D is uncertain. CDR3 sequence: CASSQVRVDGYGYTF. The CDR3 DNA is TGTGCCAGCAGCCAAGTGAGGGTTGACGGCTATGGCTACACCTTC.